Below, one TCR beta chain is given with its context. This entry is derived from a study of blood T cell repertoires in COVID-19. The overall study: Material from acute and convalescent COVID-19 was sourced from the United States, Italy and Spain. PBMCs, B-cell-depleted T cells, or T cells provided the cDNA or gDNA that made up the material.

Recruits, aged roughly 18 to 100 years, lived in around 24 US areas. Donors were grouped by their self-reported clinical history. Data came from immunoSEQ multiplex PCR; TCRdb stores just in-frame clones and leaves some out. Of about 260,000 clones detected, 85% to 90% appear once; the ten largest clones hold 4.1%. The CDR3 length is 16 residues. The J segment lost 7 bases and the V segment lost 1 base, leaving 6 bases of the junction unmatched. Germline lookup yields CDR1 SGHTA and CDR2 FQGNSA. This TCR was sampled from a woman in her twenties or thirties with acute COVID-19. V and J are TRBV7-2 and TRBJ2-2; 10 nucleotides align to TRBD2. Sequencing was done on a sample of PBMCs or T cells enriched from blood (not recorded which). The CDR3 coding sequence is TGTGCCAGCAGCTTAGTAGGGACTAGCGTCGGCGGGGAGCTGTTTTTT. It translates to CASSLVGTSVGGELFF.